This T cell receptor beta chain was sequenced during a study of cytomegalovirus exposure and HLA in healthy donors. General study results and limits: The listing of roughly 160 TCR beta chains classed them as cytomegalovirus-associated.

The CDR3 is made up of 15 amino acids. The V end was cut by 4 bases, the J end by 1 base, with 12 bases between. Per the germline V gene, CDR1 is SGHRS and CDR2 is YFSETQ. In the PCR, 60 Vbeta and 13 Jbeta primers were used. Some clones are missing from TCRdb's copy, which holds only in-frame ones; the method was immunoSEQ multiplex PCR. The sample consists of 130,000 or so clones, under 85% of them appearing once. A word on this clone: Antigen unknown.

The clonotype comes from a male donor in good health and CMV-seropositive. The sequenced sample consisted of PBMCs. The chain uses TRBV5-1 and TRBJ2-1, with D maybe TRBD1 (7 bases). CDR3 DNA: TGCGCCAGCAGCGAACAGGGGAGGTCCTACAATGAGCAGTTCTTC. It translates to CASSEQGRSYNEQFF.